Described below is a single T cell receptor (beta chain) sequence and its context. The CDR3 has 16 amino acids. CDR1 and CDR2 (germline): GTSNPN, SVGIG (reference sequence). After removal of 6 bases from V and 4 bases from J, the junction contained 12 bases not matched to a gene. The entry originates in a study of blood T cell repertoires in COVID-19. Produced via immunoSEQ multiplex PCR; TCRdb's table is partial and in-frame only. This sample has fewer than 60,000 clones, with 65% to 85% found just once. This TCR was recovered from a man under 40 with COVID-19, enrolled during active disease. The sample was peripheral blood. This chain uses TRBV30 with TRBJ2-1; 10 positions match TRBD2. CDR3 in amino acids: CACLGGLAGEYNEQFF. CDR3 DNA sequence: TGTGCCTGTCTCGGCGGTCTAGCGGGAGAGTACAATGAGCAGTTCTTC. Full variable domain (rest looked up from reference TRBV30 and TRBJ2-1): SQTIHQWPATLVQPVGSPLSLECTVEGTSNPNLYWYRQAAGRGLQLLFYSVGIGQISSEVPQNLSASRPQDRQFILSSKKLLLSDSGFYLCACLGGLAGEYNEQFFGPGTRLTVL.